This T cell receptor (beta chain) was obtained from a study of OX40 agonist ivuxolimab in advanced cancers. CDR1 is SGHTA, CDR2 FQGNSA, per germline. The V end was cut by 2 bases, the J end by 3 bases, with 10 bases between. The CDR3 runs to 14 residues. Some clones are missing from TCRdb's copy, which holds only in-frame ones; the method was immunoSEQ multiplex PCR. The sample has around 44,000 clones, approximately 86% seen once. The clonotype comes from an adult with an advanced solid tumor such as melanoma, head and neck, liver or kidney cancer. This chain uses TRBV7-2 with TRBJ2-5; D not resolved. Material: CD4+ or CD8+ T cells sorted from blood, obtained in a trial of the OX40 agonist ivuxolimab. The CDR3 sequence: CASSLSLAKETQYF. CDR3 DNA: TGTGCCAGCAGCTTAAGTTTAGCTAAAGAGACCCAGTACTTC.